Below, 7 T cell receptor beta chains from the same sample are listed, as sequenced in a study of shared clonotypes between healthy human individuals. Here immunoSEQ multiplex PCR was the method, and the copy in TCRdb shows in-frame clones only, minus some. Seen here are approximately 2,300,000 clones, just under 95% observed once, and the top ten hold around 0.4%. The source material was naive CD4+ T cells from PBMCs. Noted subset: CD45RA+ positively selected. These receptors all stem from a man between 18 and 29 years old in good health. Some clones in this sample may be carry-over from other donors' samples.

The chain joins TRBV19 to TRBJ1-2, with D maybe TRBD1 (5 bases). V was cut by 2 bases and J by 3 bases, with 10 bases left in between. Germline CDR1 is LNHDA and CDR2 is SQIVND (reference sequence). This CDR3 spans 14 amino acids. CDR3 bases: TGTGCCAGTAGTATAATGGGGGAAGACTATGGCTACACCTTC. Its translation: CASSIMGEDYGYTF.

J is TRBJ2-5 and V is TRBV11-3; D not resolved. V dropped 2 bases and J dropped 3 bases, with 7 bases sitting between them. The CDR3 has 13 residues. Germline values: CDR1 SGHNT, CDR2 YENEEA. CDR3 in DNA: TGTGCCAGCAGCTTACGACCCAAAGAGACCCAGTACTTC. Encoded protein: CASSLRPKETQYF.

The chain uses TRBV5-4 and TRBJ2-5, with TRBD2 matching 10 bases. CDR3 length: 17 amino acids. Germline V lookup: CDR1 SGHNT, CDR2 YYREEE (reference sequence). V lost 0 bases, J lost 5 bases, and 10 bases stayed unmatched. This chain's CDR3 is CASSLVPSGGGRETQYF. CDR3 sequence (DNA): TGTGCCAGCAGCTTGGTGCCTAGCGGGGGAGGAAGGGAGACCCAGTACTTC.

This chain joins TRBV6-1 and TRBJ2-7; TRBD2 matches at 12 bases. The germline gives CDR1 MNHNS, CDR2 SASEGT. The CDR3 has 18 amino acids. After removal of 2 bases from V and 2 bases from J, the junction contained 10 bases not matched to a gene. CDR3 protein: CASSERPGTSGPAYEQYF. CDR3 sequence (DNA): TGTGCCAGCAGTGAACGACCCGGGACTAGCGGGCCTGCCTACGAGCAGTACTTC.

In its sample, this clone was seen once. The gene calls are TRBV7-9 and TRBJ1-2; no clear D. CDR1 is SEHNR and CDR2 is FQNEAQ in the germline V gene (reference sequence). Trimming cost V 3 bases and J 8 bases, with 10 bases left between them. The CDR3 sequence is 12 residues long. For the CDR3, the DNA is TGTGCCAGCAGCTTCGGAGCTGACGGCTACACCTTC. It specifies CASSFGADGYTF.

In this sample, this clone turned up a few times. This chain joins TRBV19 and TRBJ1-3; D gene ambiguous. The CDR3 is 14 amino acids. Germline loops: CDR1 LNHDA, CDR2 SQIVND (reference sequence). Deletions cut 7 bases from V and 9 bases from J, with 19 bases between. This chain's CDR3 is CASTGRNGVGTIYF. The CDR3 DNA reads TGTGCCAGTACGGGTCGAAACGGAGTCGGCACCATATATTTT.

V usage is TRBV5-1 and J usage is TRBJ2-1; 7 bases align to TRBD1. Trimming took 4 bases from V and 5 from J; bases not matched to a gene: 9. Germline V lookup: CDR1 SGHRS, CDR2 YFSETQ. The CDR3 totals 15 residues. The CDR3 reads CASSMMTGPNNEQFF. The CDR3 nucleotides are TGCGCCAGCAGCATGATGACAGGGCCCAACAATGAGCAGTTCTTC.